The clone carrying this TCR beta chain was recorded a few times. Its cognate antigen is unknown. The entry originates in a study of cytomegalovirus exposure and HLA in healthy donors. The germline CDR1 and CDR2 sequences are SGHAT and FQNNGV. The CDR3 runs to 14 residues. V lost 5 bases, J lost 2 bases, and 12 bases lay in between. PCR was performed using 60 Vbeta and 13 Jbeta primers. Only in-frame clones appear in the TCRdb table, and some are missing; sequencing was by immunoSEQ multiplex PCR. The profile shows 200,000 or so clones, over 70% of them singletons. Points from the study as a whole: Roughly uniform sequencing depth across donors was assumed, possibly incorrectly.

The clonotype comes from a woman aged 18-29 years in good health and CMV-seropositive. V usage is TRBV11-2 and J usage is TRBJ1-2; D remains unclear. Sequencing used PBMCs. The CDR3 spells CASSPTGSNYGYTF. The CDR3 region has the DNA TGTGCCAGCAGCCCTACGGGGAGCAACTATGGCTACACCTTC. Full variable domain (missing parts from reference TRBV11-2 and TRBJ1-2): EAGVAQSPRYKIIEKRQSVAFWCNPISGHATLYWYQQILGQGPKLLIQFQNNGVVDDSQLPKDRFSAERLKGVDSTLKIQPAKLEDSAVYLCASSPTGSNYGYTFGSGTRLTVV.